This TCR beta chain was recorded in a study of response to subunit inactivated influenza vaccine. TCRdb re-called the RT-PCR reads with MiXCR, one entry per CDR3 protein. The sample lists more than 250,000 distinct CDR3 sequences, 21% occurring once. Findings and limits, study-wide: The authors offered the suggestion that each seasonal influenza vaccination recruits few new T cells.

CDR3 length: 18 amino acids. Germline CDR1 and CDR2: LNHNV and YYDKDF (reference sequence). Remarks on this clonotype: The antigen is not known. An end of the junction does not agree with germline; a read error may underlie this.

Sequencing was performed on PBMCs from blood, taken approximately 20 months after vaccination. The chain is built from TRBV15 and TRBJ2-1; D is tentatively TRBD1 or TRBD2 (5 bases each). The receptor was isolated from a man in his fifties or sixties who received an inactivated influenza vaccine. CDR3 loop: CATSGDPSGRSGPVVQFF. The CDR3 nucleotides are TGTGCCACCAGCGGAGACCCCTCTGGCAGATCGGGGCCCGTGGTGCAGTTCTTC.